These T cell receptor beta chains were read from a single sample in a study of a mutant IDH1 vaccine in newly diagnosed glioma. Using immunoSEQ multiplex PCR, the repertoire was profiled, and TCRdb retains in-frame clones only, with some absent. The table has 45,000 to 65,000 clones, about 61% seen once. No antigen has been identified for these receptors. The sample consisted of peripheral blood mononuclear cells (PBMCs), taken from a glioma patient whose treatment included an IDH1 peptide vaccine. The receptor source for this set is a man aged 40-49 years with glioma. Some clones in this sample may be carry-over from other donors' samples. Each CDR3 is given with its conserved first and last residue. D genes are given only for firm matches. Size tells how often a clone was seen (once, few, many) or the class of an expanded clone, and some rows leave it out.

J	V	D	size	CDR3	DNA
TRBJ1-5	TRBV27	.	.	CASSFAGHQPQHF	TGTGCCAGCAGTTTCGCAGGGCATCAGCCCCAGCATTTT
TRBJ1-1	TRBV10-3	.	few	CAISGGSDTEAFF	TGTGCCATCAGCGGGGGCTCGGACACTGAAGCTTTCTTT
TRBJ1-1	TRBV6-1	TRBD1	few	CASRTGSRTEAFF	TGTGCCAGCAGGACAGGGAGTCGAACTGAAGCTTTCTTT
TRBJ2-1	TRBV2	TRBD1	.	CATTGTGLSNEQFF	TGTGCCACTACCGGGACAGGGCTGTCCAATGAGCAGTTCTTC
TRBJ1-1	TRBV14	TRBD1	.	CASSQGYGTGKVNTEAFF	TGTGCCAGCAGCCAAGGCTACGGGACAGGGAAGGTGAACACTGAAGCTTTCTTT
TRBJ1-4	TRBV5-4	TRBD1	.	CASSRQGVREKLFF	TGTGCCAGCAGCCGACAGGGAGTGAGAGAAAAACTGTTTTTT
TRBJ1-5	TRBV6-5	TRBD1	few	CASSQDRGQPQHF	TGTGCCAGCAGTCAGGACAGGGGTCAGCCCCAGCATTTT
TRBJ1-4	TRBV6-1	.	.	CASSAPGGPTNEKLFF	TGTGCCAGCAGTGCTCCTGGCGGGCCTACTAATGAAAAACTGTTTTTT
TRBJ1-1	TRBV25-1	.	.	CASSPGGAGRTEAFF	TGTGCCAGCAGCCCCGGGGGAGCAGGGAGGACTGAAGCTTTCTTT
TRBJ1-2	TRBV4-1	.	.	CASSQVGSAYGYTF	TGCGCCAGCAGCCAGGTTGGGAGCGCCTATGGCTACACCTTC
TRBJ1-5	TRBV18	.	.	CASQEMSNQPQHF	TGTGCCAGCCAAGAGATGAGCAATCAGCCCCAGCATTTT
TRBJ2-1	TRBV7-2	.	.	CASSINGGLQGNEQFF	TGTGCCAGCAGCATCAACGGGGGGCTACAAGGCAATGAGCAGTTCTTC
TRBJ1-2	TRBV5-1	.	.	CASRDSGGYTF	TGCGCCAGCAGGGATTCGGGAGGCTACACCTTC
TRBJ2-1	TRBV10-3	TRBD2	.	CAISESAGDYNEQFF	TGTGCCATCAGTGAGTCAGCGGGGGACTACAATGAGCAGTTCTTC
TRBJ2-7	TRBV29-1	.	.	CSVEDQGEYEQYF	TGCAGCGTTGAAGATCAAGGCGAATACGAGCAGTACTTC